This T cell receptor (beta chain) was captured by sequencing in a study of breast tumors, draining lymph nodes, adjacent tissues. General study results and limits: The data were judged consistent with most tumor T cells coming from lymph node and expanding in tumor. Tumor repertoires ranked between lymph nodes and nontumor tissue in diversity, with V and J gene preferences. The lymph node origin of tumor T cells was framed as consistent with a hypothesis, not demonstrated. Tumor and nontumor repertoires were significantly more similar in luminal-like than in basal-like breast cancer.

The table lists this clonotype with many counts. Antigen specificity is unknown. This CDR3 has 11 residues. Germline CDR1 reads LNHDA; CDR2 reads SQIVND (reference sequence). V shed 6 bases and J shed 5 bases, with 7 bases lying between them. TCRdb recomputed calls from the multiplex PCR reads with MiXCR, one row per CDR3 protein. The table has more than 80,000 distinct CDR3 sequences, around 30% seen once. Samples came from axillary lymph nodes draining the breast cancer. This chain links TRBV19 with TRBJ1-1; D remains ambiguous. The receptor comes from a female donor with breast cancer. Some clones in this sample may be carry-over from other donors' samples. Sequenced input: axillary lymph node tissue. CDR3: CASRKGTEAFF. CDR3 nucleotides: TGTGCCAGTAGGAAGGGAACTGAAGCTTTCTTT.